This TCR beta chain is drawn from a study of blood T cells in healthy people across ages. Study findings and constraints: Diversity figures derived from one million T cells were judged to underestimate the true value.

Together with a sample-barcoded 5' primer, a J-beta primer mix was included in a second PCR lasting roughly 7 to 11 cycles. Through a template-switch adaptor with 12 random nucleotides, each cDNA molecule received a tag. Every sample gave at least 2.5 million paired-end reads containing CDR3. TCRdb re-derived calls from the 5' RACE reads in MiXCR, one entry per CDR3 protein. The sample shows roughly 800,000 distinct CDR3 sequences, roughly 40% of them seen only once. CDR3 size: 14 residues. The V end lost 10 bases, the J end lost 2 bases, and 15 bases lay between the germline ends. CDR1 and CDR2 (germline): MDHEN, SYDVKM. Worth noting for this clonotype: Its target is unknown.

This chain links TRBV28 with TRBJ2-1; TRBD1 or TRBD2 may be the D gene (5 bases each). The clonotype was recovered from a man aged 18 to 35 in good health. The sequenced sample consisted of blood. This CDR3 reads CATGHGATYNEQFF. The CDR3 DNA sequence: TGTGCCACGGGGCATGGGGCCACCTACAATGAGCAGTTCTTC.